The entry below gives a single TCR beta chain sequence along with its context. Its target is unknown. The sample is drawn from a study of PD-1 blockade in classical Hodgkin lymphoma. Study-level information: Patients were treated with nivolumab at 3 mg/kg, and this was given intravenously every 2 weeks.

Every patient had relapsed following autologous stem cell transplantation, and cohorts differed in brentuximab vedotin exposure. Magnetic negative selection of thawed PBMCs yielded the CD8+ T cells. Germline CDR1 SGHTS, CDR2 YDEGEE. Trimming took 3 bases from V and 5 from J, leaving 15 bases between them. This CDR3 has 16 amino acids. Study results and limitations: Exclusion was the outcome for patients who began nivolumab under 1 year after ASCT.

TCRdb keeps only in-frame clones here, not all; method: immunoSEQ multiplex PCR. This table holds about 4,500 clones, over 65% found once. The sequence was collected from a human donor with classical Hodgkin lymphoma. The rearrangement uses TRBV5-8 and TRBJ2-6; D uncertain. The sequencing here drew on CD8+ T cells from blood, taken at baseline. In DNA form, the CDR3 reads TGTGCCAGCAGCTCTCCCCGTCCGTTCCGGGCCAACGTCCTGACTTTC. Encoded protein: CASSSPRPFRANVLTF.